The sample holds many counts of the clone carrying this T cell receptor beta chain. This entry belongs to a study of metastatic and nonmetastatic thyroid tumors. CDR1 and CDR2 (germline): SQVTM, ANQGSEA. The CDR3 extends over 13 amino acids. V shed 7 bases, J shed 2 bases, and the junction held 3 bases outside the gene matches. Prior to thyroid surgery, none of the patients had received any treatment. TCRdb reanalyzed the PCR reads with MiXCR. The sample shows 20,000 to 25,000 clones, 15% to 19% of them seen only once. The sample comprised blood. This clonotype originated in a female donor with papillary thyroid cancer or a benign thyroid nodule (not recorded which). Some clones in this sample may be carry-over from other donors' samples. The chain is built from TRBV29-1 and TRBJ2-1; 9 bases align to TRBD2. The CDR3 DNA follows: TGCAGCGGTGCGGGGGGGGCCTACAATGAGCAGTTCTTC. This gives the protein CSGAGGAYNEQFF.